This T cell receptor beta chain is from a study of cytomegalovirus exposure and HLA in healthy donors. Across the study: Out of 180 million or so T cells, an earlier analysis found around 110 million unique TCR beta sequences in total.

CDR1 and CDR2 (germline): ENHRY, SYGVKD. The trim removed 3 bases at V and 6 bases at J, leaving 5 bases unmatched. The CDR3 contains 15 residues. The PCR contained 60 Vbeta and 13 Jbeta primers. The assay was immunoSEQ multiplex PCR, and TCRdb's table has in-frame clones only and misses some. The sample has some 170,000 clones; 60% to 85% are singletons. The rearrangement joins TRBV10-3 to TRBJ1-5, with TRBD1 matching over 10 bases. Sequenced material: PBMCs. The sequence came from a man aged 30 to 39 in good health and CMV-seropositive. CDR3 sequence reads: CAISDFDRGLQPQHF. The CDR3 nucleotides are TGTGCCATCAGTGATTTCGACAGGGGGCTTCAGCCCCAGCATTTT.